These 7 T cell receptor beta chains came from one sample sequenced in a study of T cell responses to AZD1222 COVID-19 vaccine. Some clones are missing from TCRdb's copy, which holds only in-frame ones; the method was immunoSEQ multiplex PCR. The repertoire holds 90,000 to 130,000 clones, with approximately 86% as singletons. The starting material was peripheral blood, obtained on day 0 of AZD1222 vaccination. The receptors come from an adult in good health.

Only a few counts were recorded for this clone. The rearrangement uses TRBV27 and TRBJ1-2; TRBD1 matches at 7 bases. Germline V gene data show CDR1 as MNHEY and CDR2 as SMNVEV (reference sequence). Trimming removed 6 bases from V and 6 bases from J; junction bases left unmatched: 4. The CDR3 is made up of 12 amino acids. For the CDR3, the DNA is TGTGCCAGCAGCCTTACAGGGGATGGCTACACCTTC. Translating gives CASSLTGDGYTF.

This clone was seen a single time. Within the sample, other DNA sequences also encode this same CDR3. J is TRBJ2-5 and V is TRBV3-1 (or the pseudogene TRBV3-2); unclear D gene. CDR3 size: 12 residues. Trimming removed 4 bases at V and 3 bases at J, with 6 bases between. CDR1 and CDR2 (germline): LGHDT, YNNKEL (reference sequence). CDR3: CASSRAEETQYF. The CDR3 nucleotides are TGTGCCAGCAGCCGGGCAGAAGAGACCCAGTACTTC.

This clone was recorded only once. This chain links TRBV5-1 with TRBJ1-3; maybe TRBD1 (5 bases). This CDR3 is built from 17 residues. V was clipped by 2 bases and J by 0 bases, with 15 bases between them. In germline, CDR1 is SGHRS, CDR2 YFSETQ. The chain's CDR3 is CASSLDSLLHSGNTIYF. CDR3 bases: TGCGCCAGCAGCTTAGACAGCCTACTCCACTCTGGAAACACCATATATTTT.

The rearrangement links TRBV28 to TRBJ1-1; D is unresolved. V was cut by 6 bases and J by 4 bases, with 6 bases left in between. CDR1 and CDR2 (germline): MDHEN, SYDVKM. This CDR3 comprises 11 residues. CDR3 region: CASRRATEAFF. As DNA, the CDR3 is TGTGCCAGCAGGAGAGCCACTGAAGCTTTCTTT.

The CDR3 is CASSLAGFQRGTEAFF. The CDR3 DNA is TGCGCCAGCAGCTTGGCGGGGTTCCAGAGGGGTACTGAAGCTTTCTTT. The chain uses TRBV5-1 and TRBJ1-1; a weak D match, TRBD1 (5 bases). Germline values: CDR1 SGHRS, CDR2 YFSETQ. The V gene lost 0 bases and the J gene lost 5 bases, with 17 bases spanning the gap. The CDR3 has 16 amino acids.

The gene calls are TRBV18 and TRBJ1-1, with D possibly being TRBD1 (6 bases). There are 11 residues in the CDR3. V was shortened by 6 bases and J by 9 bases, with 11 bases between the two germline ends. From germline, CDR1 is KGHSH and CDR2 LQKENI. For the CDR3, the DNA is TGTGCCAGCTCCGGGGACATAAAAGCTTTCTTT. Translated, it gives CASSGDIKAFF.

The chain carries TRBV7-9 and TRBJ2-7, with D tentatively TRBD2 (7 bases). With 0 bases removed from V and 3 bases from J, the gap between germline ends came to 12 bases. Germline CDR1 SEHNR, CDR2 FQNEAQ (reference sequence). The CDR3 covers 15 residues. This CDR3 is CASSLAGGGHYEQYF. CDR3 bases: TGTGCCAGCAGCTTAGCGGGAGGGGGGCACTACGAGCAGTACTTC.